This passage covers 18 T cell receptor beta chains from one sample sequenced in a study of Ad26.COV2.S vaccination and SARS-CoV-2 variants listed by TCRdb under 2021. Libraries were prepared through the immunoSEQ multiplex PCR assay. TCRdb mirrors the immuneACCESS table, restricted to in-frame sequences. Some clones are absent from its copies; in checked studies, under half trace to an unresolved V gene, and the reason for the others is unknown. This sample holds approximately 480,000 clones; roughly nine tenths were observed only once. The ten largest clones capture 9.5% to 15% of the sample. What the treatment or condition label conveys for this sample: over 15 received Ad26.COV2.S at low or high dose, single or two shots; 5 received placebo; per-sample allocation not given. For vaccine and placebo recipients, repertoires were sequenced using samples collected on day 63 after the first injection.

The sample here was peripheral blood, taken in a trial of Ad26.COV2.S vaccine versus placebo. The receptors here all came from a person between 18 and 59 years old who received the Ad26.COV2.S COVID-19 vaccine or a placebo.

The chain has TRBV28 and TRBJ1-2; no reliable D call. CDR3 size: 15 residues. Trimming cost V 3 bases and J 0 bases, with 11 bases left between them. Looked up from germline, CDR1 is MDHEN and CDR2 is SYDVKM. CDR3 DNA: TGTGCCAGCAGTTTTACCGCACGAGCTAACTATGGCTACACCTTC. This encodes CASSFTARANYGYTF.

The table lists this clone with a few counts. The CDR3, as DNA: TGTGCCAGCAGTTCTCGACAGTCTTTCACTGAAGCTTTCTTT. Protein sequence: CASSSRQSFTEAFF. The chain combines TRBV6-2 or TRBV6-3 with TRBJ1-1, with D perhaps TRBD1 (5 bases). The CDR3 is 14 residues long. The germline V gene encodes CDR1 MNHEY and CDR2 SVGEGT. The ends were cut back, 4 bases at V and 4 bases at J, with 13 bases in the middle.

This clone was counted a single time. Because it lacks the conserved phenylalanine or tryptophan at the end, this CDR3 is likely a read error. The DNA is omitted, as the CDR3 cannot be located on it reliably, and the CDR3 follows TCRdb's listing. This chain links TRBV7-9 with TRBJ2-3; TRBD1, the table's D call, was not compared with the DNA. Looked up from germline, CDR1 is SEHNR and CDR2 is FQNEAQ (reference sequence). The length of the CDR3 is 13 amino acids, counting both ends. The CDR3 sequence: CASSLVGQGTQFL.

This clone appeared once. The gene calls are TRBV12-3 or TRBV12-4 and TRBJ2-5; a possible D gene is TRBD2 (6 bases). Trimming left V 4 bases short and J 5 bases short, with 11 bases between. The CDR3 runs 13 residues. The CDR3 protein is CASSSGLMETQYF. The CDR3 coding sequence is TGTGCCAGCAGTTCGGGACTCATGGAGACCCAGTACTTC.

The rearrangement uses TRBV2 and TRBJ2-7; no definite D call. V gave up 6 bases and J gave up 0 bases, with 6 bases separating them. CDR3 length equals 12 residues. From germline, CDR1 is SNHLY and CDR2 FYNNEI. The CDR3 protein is CASSASSYEQYF. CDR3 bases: TGTGCCAGCAGCGCGAGCTCCTACGAGCAGTACTTC.

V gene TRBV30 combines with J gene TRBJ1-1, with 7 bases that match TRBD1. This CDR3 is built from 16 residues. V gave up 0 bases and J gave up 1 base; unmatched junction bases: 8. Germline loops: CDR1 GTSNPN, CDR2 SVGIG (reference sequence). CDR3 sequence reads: CAWSVLTGITNTEAFF. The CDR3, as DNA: TGTGCCTGGAGTGTTTTGACAGGGATAACGAACACTGAAGCTTTCTTT.

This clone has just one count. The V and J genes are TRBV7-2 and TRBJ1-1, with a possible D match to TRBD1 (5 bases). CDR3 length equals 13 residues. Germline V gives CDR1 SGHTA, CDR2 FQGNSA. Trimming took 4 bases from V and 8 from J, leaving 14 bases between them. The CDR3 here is CASSSRGGAEAFF. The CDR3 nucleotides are TGTGCCAGCAGCTCCCGTGGGGGTGCCGAAGCTTTCTTT.

The CDR3 bases are TGTGCCAGCCTTAAACTCCGGGACAGGGATAATTATGGCTACACCTTC. Amino acid sequence: CASLKLRDRDNYGYTF. The V call is TRBV28, the J call TRBJ1-2; 9 bases align to TRBD1. Germline V gene data show CDR1 as MDHEN and CDR2 as SYDVKM. V lost 8 bases and J lost 5; bases outside the gene matches: 15. The CDR3 spans 16 residues.

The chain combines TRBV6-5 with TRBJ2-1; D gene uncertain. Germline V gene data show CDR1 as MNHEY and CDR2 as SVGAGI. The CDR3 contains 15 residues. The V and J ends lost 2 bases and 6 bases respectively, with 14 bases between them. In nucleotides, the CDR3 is TGTGCCAGCAGTTACCATGCGGCTACCTCCAATGAGCAGTTCTTC. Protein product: CASSYHAATSNEQFF.

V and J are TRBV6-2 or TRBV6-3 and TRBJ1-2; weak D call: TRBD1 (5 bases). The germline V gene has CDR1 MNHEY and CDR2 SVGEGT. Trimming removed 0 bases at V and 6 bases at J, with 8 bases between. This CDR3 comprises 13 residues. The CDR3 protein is CASSYSMGDGYTF. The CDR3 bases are TGTGCCAGCAGTTACTCGATGGGGGATGGCTACACCTTC.

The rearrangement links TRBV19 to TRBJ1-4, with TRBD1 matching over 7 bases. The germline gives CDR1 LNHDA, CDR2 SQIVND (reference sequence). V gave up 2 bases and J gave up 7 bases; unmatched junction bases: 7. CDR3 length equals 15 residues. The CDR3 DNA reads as TGTGCCAGTAGTATACAAGCAGGGGGTCGTGAAAAACTGTTTTTT. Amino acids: CASSIQAGGREKLFF.

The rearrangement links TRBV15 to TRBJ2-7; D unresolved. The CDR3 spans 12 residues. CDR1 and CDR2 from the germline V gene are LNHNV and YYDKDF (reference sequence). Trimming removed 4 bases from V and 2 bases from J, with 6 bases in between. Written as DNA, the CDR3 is TGTGCCACCAGCACTTCCGCCTACGAGCAGTACTTC. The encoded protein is CATSTSAYEQYF.

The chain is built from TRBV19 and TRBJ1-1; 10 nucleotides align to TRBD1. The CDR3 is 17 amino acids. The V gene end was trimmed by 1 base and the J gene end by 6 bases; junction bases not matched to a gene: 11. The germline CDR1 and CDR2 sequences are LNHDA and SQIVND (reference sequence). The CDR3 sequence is CASSIGRQGARSAEAFF. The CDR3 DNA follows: TGTGCCAGTAGTATAGGAAGACAGGGGGCGCGGTCAGCTGAAGCTTTCTTT.

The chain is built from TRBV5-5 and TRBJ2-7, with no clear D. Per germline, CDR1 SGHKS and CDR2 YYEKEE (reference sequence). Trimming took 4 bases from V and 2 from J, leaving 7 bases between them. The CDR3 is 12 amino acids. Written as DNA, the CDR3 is TGTGCCAGCAGCCATACACCCTACGAGCAGTACTTC. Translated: CASSHTPYEQYF.

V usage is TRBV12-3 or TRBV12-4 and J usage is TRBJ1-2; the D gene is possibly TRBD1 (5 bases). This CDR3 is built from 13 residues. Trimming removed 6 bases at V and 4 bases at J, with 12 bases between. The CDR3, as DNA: TGTGCCAGCAGCCCGGGGCAGCCCTATGGCTACACCTTC. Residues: CASSPGQPYGYTF.

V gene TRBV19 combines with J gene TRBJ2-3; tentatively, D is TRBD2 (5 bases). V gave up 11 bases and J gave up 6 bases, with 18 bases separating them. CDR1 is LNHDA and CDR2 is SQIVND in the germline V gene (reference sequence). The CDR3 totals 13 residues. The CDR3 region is CASNLGLKDTQYF. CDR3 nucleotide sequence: TGTGCCTCTAACTTAGGACTCAAGGATACGCAGTATTTT.

The CDR3 region is CASSFGRGGAANTEAFF. DNA for the CDR3: TGTGCCAGCAGCTTTGGGAGGGGTGGGGCGGCGAACACTGAAGCTTTCTTT. The chain carries TRBV11-2 and TRBJ1-1, with D tentatively TRBD1 (5 bases). The V end was cut by 3 bases, the J end by 1 base, with 18 bases between. The CDR3 is made up of 17 amino acids. Per germline, CDR1 SGHAT and CDR2 FQNNGV.

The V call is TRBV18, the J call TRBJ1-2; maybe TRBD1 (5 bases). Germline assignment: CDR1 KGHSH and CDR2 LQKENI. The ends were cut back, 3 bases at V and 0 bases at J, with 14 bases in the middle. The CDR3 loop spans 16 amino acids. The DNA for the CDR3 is TGTGCCAGCTCACCTAGGGAGGGGACGGCTAACTATGGCTACACCTTC. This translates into CASSPREGTANYGYTF.